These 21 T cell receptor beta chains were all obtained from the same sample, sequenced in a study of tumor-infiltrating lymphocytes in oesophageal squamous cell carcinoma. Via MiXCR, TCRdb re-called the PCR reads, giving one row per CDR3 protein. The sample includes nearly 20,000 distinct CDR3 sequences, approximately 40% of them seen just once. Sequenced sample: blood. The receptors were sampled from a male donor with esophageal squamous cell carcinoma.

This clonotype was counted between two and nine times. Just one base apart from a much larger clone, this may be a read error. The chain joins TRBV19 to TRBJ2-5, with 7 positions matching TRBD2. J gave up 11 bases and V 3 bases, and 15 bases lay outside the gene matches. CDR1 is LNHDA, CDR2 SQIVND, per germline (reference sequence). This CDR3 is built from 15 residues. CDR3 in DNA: TGTGCCAGTAGTATTCAAGCGGGGTCCTACAATGAGCAGTACTTC. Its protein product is CASSIQAGSYNEQYF.

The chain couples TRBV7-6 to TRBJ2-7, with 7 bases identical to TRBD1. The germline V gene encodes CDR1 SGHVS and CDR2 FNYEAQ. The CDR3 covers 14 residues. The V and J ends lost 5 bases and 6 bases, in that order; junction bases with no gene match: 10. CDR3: CASSRRGTQGEQYF. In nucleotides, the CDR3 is TGTGCCAGCAGCCGCAGGGGGACCCAGGGCGAGCAGTACTTC.

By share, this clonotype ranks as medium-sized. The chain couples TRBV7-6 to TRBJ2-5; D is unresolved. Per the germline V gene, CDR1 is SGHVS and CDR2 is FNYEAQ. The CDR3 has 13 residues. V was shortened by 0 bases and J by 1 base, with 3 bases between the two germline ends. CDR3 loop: CASSLAVQETQYF. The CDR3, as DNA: TGTGCCAGCAGCTTAGCGGTCCAAGAGACCCAGTACTTC. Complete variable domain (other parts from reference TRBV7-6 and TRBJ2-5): GAGVSQSPRYKVTKRGQDVALRCDPISGHVSLYWYRQALGQGPEFLTYFNYEAQQDKSGLPNDRFSAERPEGSISTLTIQRTEQRDSAMYRCASSLAVQETQYFGPGTRLLVL.

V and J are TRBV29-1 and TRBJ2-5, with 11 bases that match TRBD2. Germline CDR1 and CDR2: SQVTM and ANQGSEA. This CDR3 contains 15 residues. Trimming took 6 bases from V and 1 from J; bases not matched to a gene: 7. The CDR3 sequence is CSVETSGELQETQYF. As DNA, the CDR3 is TGCAGCGTCGAGACTAGCGGGGAGCTCCAAGAGACCCAGTACTTC.

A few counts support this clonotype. CDR3 DNA: TGTGCCAGCAGTTGGGGGGGGGGCTCGCAGTTCTTC. Translated: CASSWGGGSQFF. The chain employs TRBV7-2 and TRBJ2-7; perhaps TRBD2 as D (7 bases). The DNA matches TRBJ2-1 better at its end, which makes the J call doubtful. Germline lookup yields CDR1 SGHTA and CDR2 FQGNSA. The CDR3 is 12 amino acids.

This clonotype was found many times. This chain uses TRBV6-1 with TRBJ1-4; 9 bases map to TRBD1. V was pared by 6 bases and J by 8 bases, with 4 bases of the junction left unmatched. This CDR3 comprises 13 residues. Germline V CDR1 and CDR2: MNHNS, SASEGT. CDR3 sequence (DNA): TGTGCCAGCAGAGACAGGGGGGGGGAAAAACTGTTTTTT. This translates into CASRDRGGEKLFF.

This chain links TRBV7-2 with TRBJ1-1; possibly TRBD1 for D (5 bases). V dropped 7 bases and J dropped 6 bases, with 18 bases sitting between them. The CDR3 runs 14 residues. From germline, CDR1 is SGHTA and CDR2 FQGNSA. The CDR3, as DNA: TGTGCCAGCATCCGAGGGATAGAACAGGCTGAAGCTTTCTTT. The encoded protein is CASIRGIEQAEAFF.

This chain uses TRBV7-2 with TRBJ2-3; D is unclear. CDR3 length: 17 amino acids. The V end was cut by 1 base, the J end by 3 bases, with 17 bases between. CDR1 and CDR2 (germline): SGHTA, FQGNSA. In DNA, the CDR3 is TGTGCCAGCAGCTTAGAATGGCAGGCAGGTGTTACAGATACGCAGTATTTT. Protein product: CASSLEWQAGVTDTQYF.

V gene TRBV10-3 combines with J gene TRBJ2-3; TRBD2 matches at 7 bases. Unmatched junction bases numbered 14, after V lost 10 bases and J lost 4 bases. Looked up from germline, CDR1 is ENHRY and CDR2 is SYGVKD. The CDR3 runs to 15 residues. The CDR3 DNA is TGTGCCACCTGTGATGGGAGGGCGGTCCCAGATACGCAGTATTTT. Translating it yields CATCDGRAVPDTQYF.

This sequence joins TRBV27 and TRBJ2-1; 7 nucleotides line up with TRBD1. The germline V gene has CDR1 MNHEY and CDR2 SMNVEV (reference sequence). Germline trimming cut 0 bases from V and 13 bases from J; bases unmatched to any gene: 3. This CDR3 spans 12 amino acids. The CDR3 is CASSLSGGLQFF. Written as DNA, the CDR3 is TGTGCCAGCAGTTTATCAGGGGGCCTCCAGTTCTTC.

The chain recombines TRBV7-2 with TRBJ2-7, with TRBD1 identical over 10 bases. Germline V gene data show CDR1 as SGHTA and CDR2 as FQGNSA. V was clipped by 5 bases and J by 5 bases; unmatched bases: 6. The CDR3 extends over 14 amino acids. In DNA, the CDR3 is TGTGCCAGCAGCATGGGACAGGGGTTAGACGAGCAGTACTTC. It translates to CASSMGQGLDEQYF.

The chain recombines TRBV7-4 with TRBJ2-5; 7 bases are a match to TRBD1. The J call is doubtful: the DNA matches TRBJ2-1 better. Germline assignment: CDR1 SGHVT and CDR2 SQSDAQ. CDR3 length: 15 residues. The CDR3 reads CASSFLGDSYNEQFF. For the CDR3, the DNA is TGTGCCAGCAGCTTCCTCGGGGACAGCTACAATGAGCAGTTCTTC.

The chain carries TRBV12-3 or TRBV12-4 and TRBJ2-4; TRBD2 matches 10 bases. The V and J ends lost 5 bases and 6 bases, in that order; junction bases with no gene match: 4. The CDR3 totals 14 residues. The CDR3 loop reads CASSSGGALNIQYF. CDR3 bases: TGTGCCAGCAGTAGCGGGGGGGCCTTAAACATTCAGTACTTC.

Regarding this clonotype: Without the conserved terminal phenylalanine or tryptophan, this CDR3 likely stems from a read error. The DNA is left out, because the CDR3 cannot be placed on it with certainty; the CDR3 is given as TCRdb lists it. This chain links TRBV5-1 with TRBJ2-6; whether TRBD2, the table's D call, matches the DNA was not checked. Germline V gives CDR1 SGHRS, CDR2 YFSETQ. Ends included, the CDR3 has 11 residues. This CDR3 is CASSLHSLGLP.

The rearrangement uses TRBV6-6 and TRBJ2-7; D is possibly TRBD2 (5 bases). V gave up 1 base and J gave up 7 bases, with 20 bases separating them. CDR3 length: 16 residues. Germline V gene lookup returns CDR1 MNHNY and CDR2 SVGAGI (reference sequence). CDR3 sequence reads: CASSYYPPPGSREQYF. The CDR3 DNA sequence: TGTGCCAGCAGTTACTACCCCCCTCCGGGATCGCGGGAGCAGTACTTC.

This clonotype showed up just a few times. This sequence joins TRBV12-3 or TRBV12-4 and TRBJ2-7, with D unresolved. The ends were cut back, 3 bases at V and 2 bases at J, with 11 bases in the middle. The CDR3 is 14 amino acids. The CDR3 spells CASSFRYEAYEQYF. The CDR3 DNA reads TGTGCCAGCAGTTTCAGATATGAGGCCTACGAGCAGTACTTC.

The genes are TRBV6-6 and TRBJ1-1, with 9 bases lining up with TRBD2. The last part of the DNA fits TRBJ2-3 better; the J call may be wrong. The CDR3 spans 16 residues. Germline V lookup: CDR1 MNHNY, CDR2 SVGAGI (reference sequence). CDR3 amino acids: CASSYSASGNTDTQYF. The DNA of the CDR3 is TGTGCCAGCAGTTACTCGGCTAGCGGGAACACAGATACGCAGTATTTT.

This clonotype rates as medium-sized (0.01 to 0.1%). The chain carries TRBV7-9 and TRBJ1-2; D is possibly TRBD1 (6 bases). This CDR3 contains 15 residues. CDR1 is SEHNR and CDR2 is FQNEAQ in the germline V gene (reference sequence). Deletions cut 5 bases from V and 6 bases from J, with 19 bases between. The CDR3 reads CASSLGGGDGDGYTF. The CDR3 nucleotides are TGTGCCAGCAGCCTGGGAGGGGGGGATGGTGATGGCTACACCTTC.

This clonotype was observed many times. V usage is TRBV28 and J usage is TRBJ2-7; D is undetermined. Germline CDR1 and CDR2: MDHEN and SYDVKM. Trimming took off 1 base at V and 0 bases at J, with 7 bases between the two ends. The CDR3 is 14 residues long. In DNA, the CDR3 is TGTGCCAGCAGTTTATATCCGGCCTCCTACGAGCAGTACTTC. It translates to CASSLYPASYEQYF.

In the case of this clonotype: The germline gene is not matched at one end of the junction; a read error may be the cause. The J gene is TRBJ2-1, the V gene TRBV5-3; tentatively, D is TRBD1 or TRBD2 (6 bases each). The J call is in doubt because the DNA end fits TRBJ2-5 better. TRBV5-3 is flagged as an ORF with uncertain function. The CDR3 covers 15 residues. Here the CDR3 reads CASSLASGAQETQYF. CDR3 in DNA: TGTGCCAGCAGCTTGGCCTCGGGGGCCCAAGAGACCCAGTACTTC.

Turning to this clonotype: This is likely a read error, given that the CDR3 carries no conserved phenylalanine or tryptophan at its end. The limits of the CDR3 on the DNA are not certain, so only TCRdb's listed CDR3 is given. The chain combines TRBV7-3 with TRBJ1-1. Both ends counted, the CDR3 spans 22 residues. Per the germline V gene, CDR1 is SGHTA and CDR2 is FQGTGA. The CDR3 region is CAKRGACGTSGSAPRDPVLRAR.